These 22 T cell receptor beta chains were sequenced from one sample in a study of a mutant IDH1 vaccine in newly diagnosed glioma. As to time point: week 5, during vaccination. It was 300 ug of mutant IDH1 20-mer peptide that made up each vaccine dose, given with topical imiquimod. Measured with immunoSEQ multiplex PCR; TCRdb has only the in-frame clones, and not every one. There are about 36,000 clones in the sample; about four fifths occur only once, and about 12% lies in the top ten. For these receptors, no antigen is known. The material was PBMCs, obtained from a glioma patient whose treatment included an IDH1 peptide vaccine. The receptors shown here come from a man in his fifties or sixties with glioma.

The chain couples TRBV19 to TRBJ2-2; 7 bases match TRBD1. The V gene's germline CDR1 is LNHDA and CDR2 SQIVND (reference sequence). V lost 0 bases, J lost 8 bases, and 9 bases stayed unmatched. The CDR3 has 16 residues. In DNA form, the CDR3 reads TGTGCCAGTAGTATAGATCGAACTGACAGGGCAGGGGAGCTGTTTTTT. This codes for CASSIDRTDRAGELFF.

The gene calls are TRBV6-6 and TRBJ2-5; 8 bases are shared with TRBD1. CDR1 and CDR2 from the germline V gene are MNHNY and SVGAGI (reference sequence). The CDR3 is 14 residues long. V trimming: 5 bases; J trimming: 5 bases; junction bases outside the gene matches: 7. CDR3 sequence (DNA): TGTGCCAGCAGTCGACCGGACAGGGCTGAGACCCAGTACTTC. Its protein product is CASSRPDRAETQYF.

V usage is TRBV6-5 and J usage is TRBJ1-2; D is unclear. The CDR3 loop spans 13 amino acids. Germline loops: CDR1 MNHEY, CDR2 SVGAGI. The V end lost 0 bases, the J end lost 9 bases, and 11 bases lay between the germline ends. The CDR3 DNA follows: TGTGCCAGCAGTTACTCGACCCGGGCGAGCTACACCTTC. Amino acid sequence: CASSYSTRASYTF.

This chain links TRBV2 with TRBJ2-7; D call uncertain. With 8 bases removed from V and 4 bases from J, the gap between germline ends came to 12 bases. This CDR3 comprises 12 residues. Germline CDR1 is SNHLY and CDR2 is FYNNEI. CDR3 nucleotide sequence: TGTGCCAGCTCAGAAGGCTTTTACGAGCAGTACTTC. This encodes CASSEGFYEQYF.

The V gene is TRBV11-2, the J gene TRBJ2-1, with TRBD2 matching 10 bases. This CDR3 is 15 amino acids long. V shed 2 bases, J shed 4 bases, and the junction held 2 bases outside the gene matches. From germline, CDR1 is SGHAT and CDR2 FQNNGV. CDR3 bases: TGTGCCAGCAGCTTATATAGCGGGGGGTACAATGAGCAGTTCTTC. Translating it yields CASSLYSGGYNEQFF.

The gene calls are TRBV5-5 and TRBJ2-7, with 12 bases matching TRBD2. Germline V gene data show CDR1 as SGHKS and CDR2 as YYEKEE (reference sequence). With V trimmed by 4 bases and J by 7 bases, 12 bases remained unmatched. This CDR3 contains 16 residues. The CDR3, as DNA: TGTGCCAGCAGCGTCGGACTAGCGGGGATGCGGGGGGAGCAGTACTTC. Translation: CASSVGLAGMRGEQYF.

The rearrangement uses TRBV5-6 and TRBJ1-6; D might be TRBD1 (6 bases). V was pared by 1 base and J by 10 bases, with 12 bases between. Germline CDR1 is SGHDT and CDR2 is YYEEEE. The CDR3 has 14 amino acids. This chain's CDR3 is CASSLLRGQSPLHF. The DNA of the CDR3 is TGTGCCAGCAGCTTGCTCCGGGGACAATCACCCCTCCACTTT.

The gene calls are TRBV7-9 and TRBJ2-7, with D maybe TRBD1 (5 bases). Trimming removed 10 bases from V and 6 bases from J, with 13 bases in between. Looked up from germline, CDR1 is SEHNR and CDR2 is FQNEAQ (reference sequence). CDR3 length: 11 amino acids. The CDR3 DNA sequence: TGTGCCATCCGAGTAGGGGCCGAGCAGTACTTC. Translating it yields CAIRVGAEQYF.

The rearrangement joins TRBV20-1 to TRBJ1-1; no clear D. Germline V gene lookup returns CDR1 DFQATT and CDR2 SNEGSKA (reference sequence). The germline V and J ends were trimmed by 6 bases and 2 bases, with 4 bases remaining between them. CDR3 length equals 10 residues. DNA for the CDR3: TGCAGTGCCTTAAACACTGAAGCTTTCTTT. Protein: CSALNTEAFF.

The J gene is TRBJ1-1, the V gene TRBV6-5; a possible D gene is TRBD1 (6 bases). CDR1 is MNHEY, CDR2 SVGAGI, per germline. The CDR3 extends over 15 amino acids. The ends were cut back, 5 bases at V and 3 bases at J, with 16 bases in the middle. CDR3 in amino acids: CASSPTSRGYTEAFF. As DNA, the CDR3 is TGTGCCAGCAGTCCCACGTCCAGGGGATACACTGAAGCTTTCTTT.

The chain links TRBV7-8 to TRBJ1-5, with D hard to call. Germline V gene lookup returns CDR1 SGHVS and CDR2 FQNEAQ. CDR3 length: 14 residues. V was trimmed by 1 base and J by 4 bases, leaving 8 bases between them. The CDR3 coding sequence is TGTGCCAGCAGCTTAGAGCTAGGAAATCAGCCCCAGCATTTT. Its translation: CASSLELGNQPQHF.

The chain has TRBV7-9 and TRBJ2-2; a possible D gene is TRBD1 (6 bases). V lost 5 bases and J 1 base, leaving 11 bases between the germline ends. The CDR3 contains 15 residues. Looked up from germline, CDR1 is SEHNR and CDR2 is FQNEAQ (reference sequence). CDR3 DNA sequence: TGTGCCAGCAGCCCAGGGGCAGGGAACACCGGGGAGCTGTTTTTT. Its protein product is CASSPGAGNTGELFF.

V gene TRBV15 combines with J gene TRBJ2-6; D gene uncertain. Germline V gives CDR1 LNHNV, CDR2 YYDKDF (reference sequence). With 2 bases removed from V and 5 bases from J, the gap between germline ends came to 10 bases. The CDR3 covers 15 residues. The chain's CDR3 is CATSRQRERANVLTF. The CDR3 coding sequence is TGTGCCACCAGCAGACAAAGGGAAAGGGCCAACGTCCTGACTTTC.

The rearrangement uses TRBV7-8 and TRBJ2-5; 11 bases are a match to TRBD2. CDR1 is SGHVS, CDR2 FQNEAQ, per germline. V was pared by 3 bases and J by 5 bases, with 8 bases of the junction left unmatched. This CDR3 is 16 amino acids long. For the CDR3, the DNA is TGTGCCAGCAGCTTTCCCGTGACTAGCGGGAAGGAGACCCAGTACTTC. Its translation is CASSFPVTSGKETQYF. Drawing the rest from reference TRBV7-8 and TRBJ2-5, the complete variable domain is GAGVSQSPRYKVAKRGQDVALRCDPISGHVSLFWYQQALGQGPEFLTYFQNEAQLDKSGLPSDRFFAERPEGSVSTLKIQRTQQEDSAVYLCASSFPVTSGKETQYFGPGTRLLVL.

The rearrangement joins TRBV7-2 to TRBJ2-7; 15 nucleotides agree with TRBD2. The ends lost 5 bases at V and 4 bases at J; junction bases unmatched: 3. CDR1 is SGHTA and CDR2 is FQGNSA in the germline V gene. The CDR3 consists of 15 residues. The CDR3 here is CASSRGLAGGYEQYF. CDR3 DNA: TGTGCCAGCAGCCGCGGACTAGCGGGAGGGTACGAGCAGTACTTC.

The CDR3 protein is CASSLRTNDNEQFF. The CDR3 bases are TGTGCCAGCAGTCTCAGGACCAACGACAATGAGCAGTTCTTC. The chain links TRBV7-8 to TRBJ2-1; D is unclear. V was pared by 6 bases and J by 5 bases, with 14 bases between. Germline values: CDR1 SGHVS, CDR2 FQNEAQ. This CDR3 has 14 amino acids.

The rearrangement links TRBV9 to TRBJ2-5; 15 positions agree with TRBD2. Unmatched junction bases numbered 11, after V lost 4 bases and J lost 1 base. There are 19 residues in the CDR3. Germline V gives CDR1 SGDLS, CDR2 YYNGEE. CDR3 nucleotides: TGTGCCAGCAGCTCAAGGACTAGCGGGGGGGCCGTTTCCCAAGAGACCCAGTACTTC. Its translation is CASSSRTSGGAVSQETQYF.

The V call is TRBV14, the J call TRBJ2-5; tentatively, D is TRBD1 or TRBD2 (6 bases each). The germline V gene has CDR1 SGHDN and CDR2 FVKESK. The length of the CDR3 is 17 residues. The V end was cut by 1 base, the J end by 5 bases, with 20 bases between. For the CDR3, the DNA is TGTGCCAGCAGCCAAGCTGTTTTTCGGGGGCTTGGTGAGACCCAGTACTTC. As protein: CASSQAVFRGLGETQYF.

J is TRBJ2-5 and V is TRBV7-2; perhaps TRBD2 as D (6 bases). The CDR3 has 12 residues. V was pared by 2 bases and J by 9 bases, with 10 bases between. Germline loops: CDR1 SGHTA, CDR2 FQGNSA. The CDR3 region has the DNA TGTGCCAGCAGCTTAAAGCGGGTGCCCCAGTACTTC. This encodes CASSLKRVPQYF.

The J gene is TRBJ1-1, the V gene TRBV6-4; D might be TRBD1 (5 bases). The CDR3 is made up of 12 amino acids. Germline V gene lookup returns CDR1 MRHNA and CDR2 SNTAGT. Trimming pared 8 bases from V and 1 base from J, leaving 8 bases between. The CDR3 is CASWDGNTEAFF. For the CDR3, the DNA is TGTGCCAGCTGGGACGGGAACACTGAAGCTTTCTTT.

V gene TRBV7-9 combines with J gene TRBJ1-1; a possible D gene is TRBD1 (6 bases). V lost 1 base to trimming and J lost 1 base, with 13 bases between them. CDR1 and CDR2 from the germline V gene are SEHNR and FQNEAQ (reference sequence). The CDR3 has 16 residues. CDR3 nucleotides: TGTGCCAGCAGCTTAGAGGGGGGCAGGGGGAACACTGAAGCTTTCTTT. It yields the protein CASSLEGGRGNTEAFF.

The CDR3 sequence: CSARWTEVLTF. The CDR3, as DNA: TGCAGTGCTAGGTGGACAGAAGTCCTGACTTTC. The chain carries TRBV20-1 and TRBJ2-6, with D maybe TRBD1 (6 bases). The CDR3 totals 11 residues. Germline V gene data show CDR1 as DFQATT and CDR2 as SNEGSKA (reference sequence). Between the trimmed V and J ends, which lost 3 bases and 13 bases, there was a span of 10 bases.